This T cell receptor beta chain was captured by sequencing in a study of esophageal squamous cell carcinoma under preoperative chemotherapy. This CDR3 spans 16 amino acids. Germline CDR1 reads SGHTA; CDR2 reads FQGNSA. Time point described: before preoperative PTX-NDP chemotherapy. Study-wide findings and caveats: Tumor-infiltrating lymphocytes showed no significant post-chemotherapy TCR diversity increase, unlike peripheral T cells.

TCRdb fed the PCR reads into MiXCR, producing one record per CDR3 protein. The sample includes 15,000 to 20,000 distinct CDR3 sequences, 40% to 50% of them seen just once. Regarding this clonotype: Its antigen is unidentified.

This specimen was acquired from a patient given preoperative chemotherapy. V is TRBV7-2 and J is TRBJ2-1, with D perhaps TRBD1 or TRBD2 (7 bases each). The last part of the DNA fits TRBJ2-5 better; the J call may be wrong. This receptor was taken from a human donor with esophageal squamous cell carcinoma. The donor label of this sample is uncertain. CDR3 sequence reads: CASSPIQGGGQETQYF. In nucleotides, the CDR3 is TGTGCCAGCAGCCCGATTCAGGGGGGGGGGCAAGAGACCCAGTACTTC.